This T cell receptor beta chain is from a study of technical replicates of blood from a few donors. This CDR3 has 13 residues. CDR1 SQVTM and CDR2 ANQGSEA come from the germline V gene. Trimming took 3 bases from V and 5 from J, leaving 13 bases between them. Here immunoSEQ multiplex PCR was the method, and the copy in TCRdb shows in-frame clones only, minus some. The sample carries some 91,000 clones, 95% recorded once. This clone was picked up one time. This chain links TRBV29-1 with TRBJ2-5; possibly TRBD1 for D (6 bases). The sequencing sample was made of T cells isolated from PBMCs. The sequence was collected from a human donor in good health. CDR3 sequence: CSVDGGAEETQYF. CDR3 DNA sequence: TGCAGCGTTGATGGGGGCGCGGAGGAGACCCAGTACTTC.